This T cell receptor (beta chain) comes out of a study of T cells expressing NK-cell markers. About the study: In sorted CD3+CD56+NKG2C+, CD3+CD56+NKG2C- and CD3+CD56-NKG2C+ T cells, TCR beta repertoires were obtained. Regarding the study as a whole: In a few donors, dominant clonotypes made up about 25-60.1% of CD3+CD56-NKG2C+ cells.

Reanalyzing the 5' RACE reads, TCRdb keeps one entry per CDR3 protein, without DNA. Its listing shows approximately 170,000 distinct CDR3 sequences. With respect to this clonotype: Antigen specificity is unknown.

This CDR3 spans 14 amino acids. The sequence derives from a man aged 18 to 69 in good health. Sequenced input: blood T cells: a sorted CD56 or NKG2C T cell subset, CD4+ or CD8+ T cells, or bulk PBMC T cells (not recorded which). This rearrangement joins TRBV12-3 or TRBV12-4 to TRBJ2-4; the D call of TRBD1 rests on TCRdb alone, since no DNA is present to check it. The CDR3 protein is CASSLTGFKNIQYF.